This T cell receptor (beta chain) was captured in a study of T cells in Graves' hyperthyroidism and ophthalmopathy. In the study overall: Peripheral blood was collected at initial diagnosis, before any treatment. The study's findings and limits: Blood shared most expanded thyroid clonotypes above 0.001. Model-based prediction identified ophthalmopathy a median about 7 months prior to its onset.

TCR beta CDR3 region amplification was performed from RNA transcripts. First-round RT-PCR targeting the TCR CDR3 was performed with the HTBI primer set. TCRdb ran MiXCR on the multiplex PCR reads and lists one entry per CDR3 protein. In the table there are some 770,000 distinct CDR3 sequences, roughly 15% of which are singletons. Fresh peripheral blood, 9.5 to 10 ml of it, supplied the PBMCs. With regard to this clonotype: Its antigen is not identified. Since a much larger clone is just one base distant, this may be a read error. In this CDR3 the conserved last residue, phenylalanine or tryptophan, is missing, so a read error is likely.

The sample was blood. The TCR comes from a young man with Graves' hyperthyroidism.

The CDR3 sequence: CASSLEAGQGLYEQYL. The CDR3 nucleotides are TGTGCCAGCAGCTTAGAGGCAGGGCAGGGACTCTACGAGCAGTACTTA. The chain carries TRBV5-8 and TRBJ2-7; a weak D match, TRBD2 (6 bases). Germline assignment: CDR1 SGHTS and CDR2 YDEGEE. The CDR3 consists of 16 residues. V lost 2 bases, J lost 3 bases, and 18 bases lay in between.